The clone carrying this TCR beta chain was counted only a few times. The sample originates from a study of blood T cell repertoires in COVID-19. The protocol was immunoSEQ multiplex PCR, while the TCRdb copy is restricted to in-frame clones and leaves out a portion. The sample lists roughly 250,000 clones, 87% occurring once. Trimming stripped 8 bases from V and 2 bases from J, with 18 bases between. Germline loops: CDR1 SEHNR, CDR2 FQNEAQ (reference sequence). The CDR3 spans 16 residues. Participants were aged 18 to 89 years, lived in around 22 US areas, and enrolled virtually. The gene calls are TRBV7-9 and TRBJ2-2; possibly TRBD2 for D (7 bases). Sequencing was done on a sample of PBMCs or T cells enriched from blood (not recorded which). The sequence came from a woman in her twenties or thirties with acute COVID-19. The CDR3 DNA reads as TGTGCCAGCCGAACGGAGGCGGGGGCAAACACCGGGGAGCTGTTTTTT. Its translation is CASRTEAGANTGELFF.